Detailed here is one T cell receptor (beta chain). CDR3 size: 17 residues. CDR1 and CDR2 (germline): LNHDA, SQIVND (reference sequence). V lost 6 bases and J lost 4, with 22 bases in between. Generated by immunoSEQ multiplex PCR, the TCRdb table keeps only in-frame clones and is missing some. The repertoire holds over 80,000 clones, with about nine tenths as singletons. The data stem from a study of T cell changes during pregnancy in multiple sclerosis. The clonotype comes from a female donor in good health, enrolled as a control in a pregnancy study. The V and J genes are TRBV19 and TRBJ1-3; TRBD1 might be the D (6 bases). The sequencing here drew on peripheral blood, taken in the second trimester of pregnancy. The CDR3 sequence is CASSALNRARQGNTIYF. The DNA of the CDR3 is TGTGCCAGTAGCGCCCTTAACAGGGCTCGGCAGGGAAACACCATATATTTT.